This T cell receptor (beta chain) was sequenced during a study of cytomegalovirus exposure and HLA in healthy donors. On this clone itself: As yet, its antigen is unknown.

Trimming took off 6 bases at V and 4 bases at J, with 14 bases between the two ends. The CDR3 contains 14 residues. The germline gives CDR1 SGHRS, CDR2 YFSETQ. The PCR ran on 60 Vbeta and 13 Jbeta primers. Here immunoSEQ multiplex PCR was the method, and the copy in TCRdb shows in-frame clones only, minus some. This sample has 200,000 to 250,000 clones, with about 89% found just once. Study outcomes and limitations: Most CMV-associated TCR beta chains appeared HLA-restricted in a later analysis.

This chain uses TRBV5-1 with TRBJ2-1; D may be TRBD2 (6 bases). The specimen was PBMCs. This receptor was obtained from a woman aged 18-29 years in good health and CMV-seronegative. The CDR3 nucleotides read TGCGCCAGCATAGTAGGACTACAGTACAATGAGCAGTTCTTC. Protein sequence: CASIVGLQYNEQFF.